This TCR beta chain comes out of a study of T-cell memory formation after mild COVID-19. Across the study: Clusters of TCRs were largely donor specific. Study results and limitations: Pre-infection memory harbored some responding clones, suggesting cross-reactive memory joined.

TCRdb redid the calling of the 5' RACE reads with MiXCR, one entry per CDR3 protein. Seen here are around 300,000 distinct CDR3 sequences, roughly an eighth observed once, and the top ten hold 20% to 25%. This clonotype has only a few counts. Its antigen is currently unknown. This receptor was taken from a man aged 18 to 35 who had mild COVID-19 (a few samples of this study predate the infection). Cell type and time point are not known. Sequencing was carried out using PBMCs or a T cell subset sorted from them (not recorded which).

The CDR3 nucleotides read TGTGCCAGCAGTTACGCCTCGGGGGCCAACGTCCTGACTTTC. Translation gives CASSYASGANVLTF. The rearrangement links TRBV6-5 to TRBJ2-6; D not certain. The CDR3 extends over 14 amino acids. The germline CDR1 and CDR2 sequences are MNHEY and SVGAGI. With 2 bases removed from V and 4 bases from J, the gap between germline ends came to 6 bases.